What follows is one T cell receptor beta chain and its context. Its antigen has not been determined. No clone much larger than this one lies a single base away; base qualities are absent. The sample is drawn from a study of blood T cell repertoires in COVID-19 (dated by TCRdb to about 2020). Notes on the research overall: The collaborator samples originated in the United States, Italy and Spain and spanned the acute and convalescent phases of COVID-19. Where available, HLA class I and class II types were taken from metadata supplied by the sample provider and were not determined by assay-based typing. The material from the prospective study consisted of cDNA or gDNA derived from T cells, B-cell-depleted T cells, or PBMCs. Deeply sampled blood TCRbeta repertoires from subjects exposed to, actively infected with, or recovered from COVID-19 were included in the dataset. A freely available public database, intended as a resource for researchers studying the immune response to SARS-CoV-2, is where the repertoires were released. Nearly every sample came with metadata listing a de-identified subject ID, COVID-19 status, age in years and sex. The samples were drawn from the first 160 participants of the ongoing ImmuneRACE study and from 1,254 subjects provided by 6 global collaborators.

Study-level results and caveats: The quantity of clinical and demographic metadata differed by source and by participant and was supplied without curation.

A second Seattle source provided samples from volunteer blood donors who had recovered from COVID-19. Each collaborating institution followed its own protocols to collect whole blood in K2EDTA tubes. Collaborator samples were shipped for TCRbeta analysis as frozen whole blood, isolated PBMCs, or DNA extracted from either sample type. TCRbeta CDR3 regions were amplified from genomic DNA by means of the immunoSEQ Assay, a bias-controlled multiplex PCR. Per the source publication's procedure: The number of nucleated cells in each sample was estimated by amplification of reference gene primers within the assay. Sequence reads were collapsed and filtered to measure the absolute abundance of every unique TCRbeta CDR3 rearrangement. For each sample, productive Simpson clonality was calculated as the square root of Simpson's diversity index over productive rearrangements. The clones in this table, taken by TCRdb from immuneACCESS, are in-frame only. Not every clone is retained; where verified, under half of the shortfall comes from an unresolved V gene, and the cause of the rest is unknown. That table supplies the V and J calls and clone size; D and trimming were determined from the DNA. The table for this sample lists about 190,000 clones; about 88% of them were counted only once. About 6.8% of the sample rests with the top ten.

The CDR3 measures 20 amino acids from cysteine to phenylalanine. The retained sequence is limited to the CDR3, 60 bases, with the frame set at the first base. Via the germline V gene, CDR1 is SGDLS and CDR2 YYNGEE. The trim is 0 bases for V and 0 bases for J, with a gap of 21 bases between the germline ends. The TCR was taken from a woman in her 40s who had recovered from COVID-19. The sequence is built from TRBV9 and TRBJ1-4; the D region possibly corresponds to TRBD1 (5 bases align). Input material: peripheral blood. The CDR3 sequence is CASSVASGIRPGATNEKLFF. The bases are TGTGCCAGCAGCGTAGCTTCAGGGATTCGGCCTGGCGCAACTAATGAAAAACTGTTTTTT.